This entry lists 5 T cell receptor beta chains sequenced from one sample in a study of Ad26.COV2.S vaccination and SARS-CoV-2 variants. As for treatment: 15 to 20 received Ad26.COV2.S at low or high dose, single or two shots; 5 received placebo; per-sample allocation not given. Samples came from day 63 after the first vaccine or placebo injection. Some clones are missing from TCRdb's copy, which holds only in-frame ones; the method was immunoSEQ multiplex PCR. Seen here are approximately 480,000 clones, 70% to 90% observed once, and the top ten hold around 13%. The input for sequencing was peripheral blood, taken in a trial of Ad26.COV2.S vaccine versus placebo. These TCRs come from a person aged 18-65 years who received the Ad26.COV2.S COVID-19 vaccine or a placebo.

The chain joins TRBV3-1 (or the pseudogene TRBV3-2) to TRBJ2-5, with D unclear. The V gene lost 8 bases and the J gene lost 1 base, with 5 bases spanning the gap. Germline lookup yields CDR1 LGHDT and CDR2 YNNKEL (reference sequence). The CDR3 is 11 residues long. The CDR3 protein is CASGFQETQYF. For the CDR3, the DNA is TGTGCCAGCGGCTTCCAAGAGACCCAGTACTTC.

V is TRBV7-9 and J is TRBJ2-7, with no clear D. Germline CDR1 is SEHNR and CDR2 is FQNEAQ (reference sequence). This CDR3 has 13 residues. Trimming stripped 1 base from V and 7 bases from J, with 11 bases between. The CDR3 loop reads CASSLGSGLEQYF. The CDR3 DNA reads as TGTGCCAGCAGCTTAGGTTCGGGTTTGGAGCAGTACTTC.

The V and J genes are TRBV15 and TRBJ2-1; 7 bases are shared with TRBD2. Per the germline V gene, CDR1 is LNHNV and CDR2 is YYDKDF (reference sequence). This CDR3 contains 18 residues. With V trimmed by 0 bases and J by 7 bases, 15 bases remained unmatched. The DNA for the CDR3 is TGTGCCACCAGCAGAGATCCGCGCAGAGGGCAGGGAGGGAATGAGCAGTTCTTC. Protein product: CATSRDPRRGQGGNEQFF.

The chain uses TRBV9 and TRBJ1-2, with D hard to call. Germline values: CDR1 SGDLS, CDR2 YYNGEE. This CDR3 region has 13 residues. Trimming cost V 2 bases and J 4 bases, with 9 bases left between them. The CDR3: CASSVGSSYGYTF. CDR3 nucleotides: TGTGCCAGCAGCGTTGGAAGTTCCTATGGCTACACCTTC.

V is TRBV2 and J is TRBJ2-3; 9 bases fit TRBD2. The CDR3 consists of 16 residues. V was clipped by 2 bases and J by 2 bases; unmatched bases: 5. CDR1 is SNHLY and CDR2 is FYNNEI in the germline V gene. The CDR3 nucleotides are TGTGCCAGCAGTGAACTAGAGCGGGAGGTCACAGATACGCAGTATTTT. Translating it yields CASSELEREVTDTQYF.